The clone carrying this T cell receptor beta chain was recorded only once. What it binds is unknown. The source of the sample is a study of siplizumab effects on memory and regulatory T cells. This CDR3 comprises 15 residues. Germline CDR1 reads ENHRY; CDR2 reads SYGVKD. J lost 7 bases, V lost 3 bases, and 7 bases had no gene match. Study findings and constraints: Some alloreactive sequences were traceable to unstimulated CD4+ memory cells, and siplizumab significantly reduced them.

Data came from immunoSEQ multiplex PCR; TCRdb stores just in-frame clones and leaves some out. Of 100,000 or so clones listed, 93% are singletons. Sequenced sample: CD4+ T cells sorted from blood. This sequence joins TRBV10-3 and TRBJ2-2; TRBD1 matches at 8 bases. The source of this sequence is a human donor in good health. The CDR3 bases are TGTGCCATCAGTGAAGGACAGGGCGAGGACGGGGAGCTGTTTTTT. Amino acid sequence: CAISEGQGEDGELFF.